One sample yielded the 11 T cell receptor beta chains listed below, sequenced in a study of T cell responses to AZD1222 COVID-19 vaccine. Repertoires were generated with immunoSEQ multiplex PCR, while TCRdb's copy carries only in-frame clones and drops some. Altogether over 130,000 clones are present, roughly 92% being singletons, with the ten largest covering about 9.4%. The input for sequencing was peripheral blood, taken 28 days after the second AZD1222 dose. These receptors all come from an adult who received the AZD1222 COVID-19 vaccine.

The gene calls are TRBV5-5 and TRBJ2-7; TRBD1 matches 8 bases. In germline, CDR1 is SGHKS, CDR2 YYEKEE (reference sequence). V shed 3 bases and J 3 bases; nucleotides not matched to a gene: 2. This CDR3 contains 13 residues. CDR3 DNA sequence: TGTGCCAGCAGCTCCGGGACAGGCTACGAGCAGTACGTC. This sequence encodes CASSSGTGYEQYV.

CDR3 coding DNA: TGCGCCAGCAGTCAGCCCCCTTACAATGAGCAGTTCTTC. Residues: CASSQPPYNEQFF. The chain joins TRBV4-1 to TRBJ2-1; no firm D call. The V and J ends lost 6 bases and 4 bases respectively, with 10 bases between them. This CDR3 has 13 residues. Germline V gene data show CDR1 as MGHRA and CDR2 as YSYEKL.

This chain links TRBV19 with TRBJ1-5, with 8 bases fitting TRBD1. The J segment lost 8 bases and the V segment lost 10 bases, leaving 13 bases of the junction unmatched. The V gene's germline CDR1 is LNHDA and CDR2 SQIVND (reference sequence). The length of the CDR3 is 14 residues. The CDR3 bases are TGTGCCACGCAGACAGGGGCGAAGGTGAAGCCCCAGCATTTT. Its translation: CATQTGAKVKPQHF. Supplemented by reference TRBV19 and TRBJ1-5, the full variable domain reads DGGITQSPKYLFRKEGQNVTLSCEQNLNHDAMYWYRQDPGQGLRLIYYSQIVNDFQKGDIAEGYSVSREKKESFPLTVTSAQKNPTAFYLCATQTGAKVKPQHFGDGTRLSIL.

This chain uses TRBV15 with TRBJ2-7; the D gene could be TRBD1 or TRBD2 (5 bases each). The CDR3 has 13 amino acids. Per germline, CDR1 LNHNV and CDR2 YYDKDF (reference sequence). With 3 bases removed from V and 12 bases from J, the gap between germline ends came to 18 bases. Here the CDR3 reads CATSRCGGCELYF. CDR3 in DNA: TGTGCCACCAGCAGGTGTGGGGGATGTGAGTTGTACTTC.

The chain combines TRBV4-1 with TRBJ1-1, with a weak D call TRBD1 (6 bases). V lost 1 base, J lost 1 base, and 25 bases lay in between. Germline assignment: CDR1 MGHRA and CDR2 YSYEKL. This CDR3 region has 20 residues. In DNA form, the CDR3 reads TGCGCCAGCAGCCAAGTGGGGGCAGCCAGGGTGGGATCTGGGAACACTGAAGCTTTCTTT. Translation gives CASSQVGAARVGSGNTEAFF.

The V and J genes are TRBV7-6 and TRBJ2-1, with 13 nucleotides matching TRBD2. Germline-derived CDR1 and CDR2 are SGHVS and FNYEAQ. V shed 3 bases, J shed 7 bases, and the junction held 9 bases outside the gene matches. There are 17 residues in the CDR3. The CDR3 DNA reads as TGTGCCAGCAGCTTGGAGACTAGCGGGGGGTGGTTAAATGAGCAGTTCTTC. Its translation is CASSLETSGGWLNEQFF.

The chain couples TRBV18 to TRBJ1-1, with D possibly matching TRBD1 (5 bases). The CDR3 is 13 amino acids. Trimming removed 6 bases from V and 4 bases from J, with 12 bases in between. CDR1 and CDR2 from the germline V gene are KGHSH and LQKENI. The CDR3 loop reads CASSSKGPTEAFF. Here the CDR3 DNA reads TGTGCCAGCTCGTCGAAGGGGCCCACTGAAGCTTTCTTT.

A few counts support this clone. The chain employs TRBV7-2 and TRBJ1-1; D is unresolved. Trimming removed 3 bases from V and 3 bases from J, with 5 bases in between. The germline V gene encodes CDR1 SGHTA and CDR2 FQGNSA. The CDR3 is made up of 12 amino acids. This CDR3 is CASSFSDTEAFF. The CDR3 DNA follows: TGTGCCAGCAGCTTCTCAGACACTGAAGCTTTCTTT. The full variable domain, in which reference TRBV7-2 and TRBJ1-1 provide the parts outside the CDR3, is GAGVSQSPSNKVTEKGKDVELRCDPISGHTALYWYRQSLGQGLEFLIYFQGNSAPDKSGLPSDRFSAERTGGSVSTLTIQRTQQEDSAVYLCASSFSDTEAFFGQGTRLTVV.

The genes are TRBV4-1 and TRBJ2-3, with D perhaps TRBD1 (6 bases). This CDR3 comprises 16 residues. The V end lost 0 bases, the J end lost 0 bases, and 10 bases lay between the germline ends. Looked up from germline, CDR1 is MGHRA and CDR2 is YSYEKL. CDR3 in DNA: TGCGCCAGCAGCCAAGATCAGGGGATAAGCACAGATACGCAGTATTTT. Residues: CASSQDQGISTDTQYF.

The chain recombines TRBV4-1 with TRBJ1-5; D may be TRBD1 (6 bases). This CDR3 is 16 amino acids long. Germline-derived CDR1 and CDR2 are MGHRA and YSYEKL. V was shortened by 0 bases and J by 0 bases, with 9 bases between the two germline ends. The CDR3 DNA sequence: TGCGCCAGCAGCCAAGAAGGGGGGTTTAGCAATCAGCCCCAGCATTTT. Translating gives CASSQEGGFSNQPQHF.

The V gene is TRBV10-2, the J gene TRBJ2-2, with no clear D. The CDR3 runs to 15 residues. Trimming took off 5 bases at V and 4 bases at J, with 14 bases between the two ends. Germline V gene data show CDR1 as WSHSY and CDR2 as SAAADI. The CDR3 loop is CASSLDSRGTGELFF. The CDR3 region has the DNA TGCGCCAGCAGTCTCGACTCCCGAGGCACCGGGGAGCTGTTTTTT.